This T cell receptor beta chain was identified during a study of T cells expressing NK-cell markers. No DNA is given; TCRdb re-called the 5' RACE reads and lists each CDR3 protein once. The sample includes 300,000 to 500,000 distinct CDR3 sequences. This TCR derives from a woman in her forties or fifties in good health. Sequenced: blood T cells: a sorted CD56 or NKG2C T cell subset, CD4+ or CD8+ T cells, or bulk PBMC T cells (not recorded which).

CDR3 sequence reads: CASSTTSGSGEQYF. The J gene is TRBJ2-7, the V gene TRBV19; lacking DNA, the TRBD2 call made by TCRdb goes unchecked. Germline V gene lookup returns CDR1 LNHDA and CDR2 SQIVND (reference sequence). The CDR3 contains 14 residues.